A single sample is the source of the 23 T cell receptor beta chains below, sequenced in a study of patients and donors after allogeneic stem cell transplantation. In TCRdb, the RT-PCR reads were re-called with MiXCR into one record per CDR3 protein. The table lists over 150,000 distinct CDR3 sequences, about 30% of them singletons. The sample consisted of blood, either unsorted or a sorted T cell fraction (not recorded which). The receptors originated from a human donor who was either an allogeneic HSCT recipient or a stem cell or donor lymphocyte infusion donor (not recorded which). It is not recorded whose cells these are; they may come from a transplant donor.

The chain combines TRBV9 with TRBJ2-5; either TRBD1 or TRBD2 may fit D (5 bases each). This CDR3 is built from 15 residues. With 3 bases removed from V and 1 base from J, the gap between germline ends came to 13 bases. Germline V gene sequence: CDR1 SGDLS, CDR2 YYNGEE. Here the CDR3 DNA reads TGTGCCAGCAGCGCCGGGACCGTCAGCCAAGAGACCCAGTACTTC. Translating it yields CASSAGTVSQETQYF.

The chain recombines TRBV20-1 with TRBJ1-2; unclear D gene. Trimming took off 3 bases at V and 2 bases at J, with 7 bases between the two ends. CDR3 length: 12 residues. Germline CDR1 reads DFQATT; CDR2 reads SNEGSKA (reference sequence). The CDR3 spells CSARVENYGYTF. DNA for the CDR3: TGCAGTGCTAGGGTGGAGAACTATGGCTACACCTTC.

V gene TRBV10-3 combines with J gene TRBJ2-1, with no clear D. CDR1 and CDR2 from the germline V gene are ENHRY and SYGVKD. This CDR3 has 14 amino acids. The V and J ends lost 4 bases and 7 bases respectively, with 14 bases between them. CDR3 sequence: CAISVSGLENEQFF. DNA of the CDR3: TGTGCCATCAGTGTCTCTGGATTGGAGAATGAGCAGTTCTTC.

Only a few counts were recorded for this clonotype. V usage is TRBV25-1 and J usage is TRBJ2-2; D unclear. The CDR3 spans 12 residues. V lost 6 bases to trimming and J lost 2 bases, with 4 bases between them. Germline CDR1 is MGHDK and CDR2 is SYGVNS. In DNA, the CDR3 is TGTGCCAGCAGCGCAAACACCGGGGAGCTGTTTTTT. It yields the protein CASSANTGELFF.

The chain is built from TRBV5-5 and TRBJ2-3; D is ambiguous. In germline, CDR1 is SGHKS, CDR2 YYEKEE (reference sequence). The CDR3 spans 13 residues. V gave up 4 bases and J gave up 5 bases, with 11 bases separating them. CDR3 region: CASSRVWGDTQYF. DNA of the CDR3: TGTGCCAGCAGCCGCGTATGGGGAGATACGCAGTATTTT.

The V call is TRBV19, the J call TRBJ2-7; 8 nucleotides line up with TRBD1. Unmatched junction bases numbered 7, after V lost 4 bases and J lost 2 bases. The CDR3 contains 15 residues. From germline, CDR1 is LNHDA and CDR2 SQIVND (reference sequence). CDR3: CASSRTGNVPYEQYF. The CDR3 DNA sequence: TGTGCCAGTAGTAGGACAGGGAACGTACCCTACGAGCAGTACTTC.

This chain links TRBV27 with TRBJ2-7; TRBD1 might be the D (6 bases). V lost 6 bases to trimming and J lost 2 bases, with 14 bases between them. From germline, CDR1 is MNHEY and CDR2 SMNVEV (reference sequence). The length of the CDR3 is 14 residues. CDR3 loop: CASSPYRAAYEQYF. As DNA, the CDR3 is TGTGCCAGCAGCCCCTACAGGGCGGCCTACGAGCAGTACTTC.

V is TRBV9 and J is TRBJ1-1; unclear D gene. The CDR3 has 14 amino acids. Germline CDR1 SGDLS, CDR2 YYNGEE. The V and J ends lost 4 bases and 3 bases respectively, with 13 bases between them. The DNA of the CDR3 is TGTGCCAGCAGCCTCACGGGTTGGGACACTGAAGCTTTCTTT. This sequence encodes CASSLTGWDTEAFF.

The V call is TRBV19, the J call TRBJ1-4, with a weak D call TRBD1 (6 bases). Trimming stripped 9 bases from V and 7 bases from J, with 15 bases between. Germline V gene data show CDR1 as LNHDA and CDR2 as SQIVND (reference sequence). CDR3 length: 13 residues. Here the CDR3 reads CASTRQAGEKLFF. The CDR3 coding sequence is TGTGCCAGCACAAGACAGGCTGGTGAAAAACTGTTTTTT.

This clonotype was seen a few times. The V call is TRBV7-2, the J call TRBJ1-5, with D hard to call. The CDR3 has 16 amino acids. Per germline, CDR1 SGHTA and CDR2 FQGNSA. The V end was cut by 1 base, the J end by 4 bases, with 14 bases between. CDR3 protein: CASSLVVNPSNQPQHF. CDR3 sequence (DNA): TGTGCCAGCAGCTTAGTCGTCAATCCCTCTAATCAGCCCCAGCATTTT.

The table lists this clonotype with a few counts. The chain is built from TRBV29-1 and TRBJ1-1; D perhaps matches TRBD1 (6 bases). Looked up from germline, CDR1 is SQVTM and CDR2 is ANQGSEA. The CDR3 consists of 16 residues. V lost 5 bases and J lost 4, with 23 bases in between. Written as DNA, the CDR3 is TGCAGCGTTAAGGGGGGCGACAGACGAACTGGCACTGAAGCTTTCTTT. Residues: CSVKGGDRRTGTEAFF.

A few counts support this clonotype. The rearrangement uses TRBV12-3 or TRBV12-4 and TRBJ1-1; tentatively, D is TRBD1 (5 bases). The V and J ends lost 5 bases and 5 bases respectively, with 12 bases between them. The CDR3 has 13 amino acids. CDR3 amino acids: CASSPWGGTEAFF. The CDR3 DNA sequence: TGTGCCAGCAGTCCTTGGGGGGGAACTGAAGCTTTCTTT.

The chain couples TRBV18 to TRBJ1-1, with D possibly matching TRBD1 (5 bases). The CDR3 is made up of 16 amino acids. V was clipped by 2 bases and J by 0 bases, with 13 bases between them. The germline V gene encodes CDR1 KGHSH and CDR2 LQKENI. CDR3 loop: CASSPGREGVNTEAFF. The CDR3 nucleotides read TGTGCCAGCTCACCAGGTCGTGAAGGGGTGAACACTGAAGCTTTCTTT.

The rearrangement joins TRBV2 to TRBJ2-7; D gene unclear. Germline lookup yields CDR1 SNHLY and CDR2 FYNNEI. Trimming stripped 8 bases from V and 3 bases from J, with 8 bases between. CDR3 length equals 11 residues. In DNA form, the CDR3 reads TGTGCCAGCGGGGTTAACTACGAGCAGTACTTC. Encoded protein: CASGVNYEQYF.

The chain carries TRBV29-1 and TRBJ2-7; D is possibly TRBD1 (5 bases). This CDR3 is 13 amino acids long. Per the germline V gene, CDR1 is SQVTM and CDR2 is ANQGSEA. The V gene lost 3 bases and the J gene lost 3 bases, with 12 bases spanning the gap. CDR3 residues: CSVEGLLYYEQYF. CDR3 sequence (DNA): TGCAGCGTTGAGGGGCTATTGTACTACGAGCAGTACTTC.

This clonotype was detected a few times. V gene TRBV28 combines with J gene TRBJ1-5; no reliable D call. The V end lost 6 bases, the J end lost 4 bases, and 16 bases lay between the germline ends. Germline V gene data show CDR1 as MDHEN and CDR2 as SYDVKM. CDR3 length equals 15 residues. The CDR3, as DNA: TGTGCCAGCAGCCTAATCAAACGTTCGAATCAGCCCCAGCATTTT. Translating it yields CASSLIKRSNQPQHF. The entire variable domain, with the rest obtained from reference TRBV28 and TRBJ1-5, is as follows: DVKVTQSSRYLVKRTGEKVFLECVQDMDHENMFWYRQDPGLGLRLIYFSYDVKMKEKGDIPEGYSVSREKKERFSLILESASTNQTSMYLCASSLIKRSNQPQHFGDGTRLSIL.

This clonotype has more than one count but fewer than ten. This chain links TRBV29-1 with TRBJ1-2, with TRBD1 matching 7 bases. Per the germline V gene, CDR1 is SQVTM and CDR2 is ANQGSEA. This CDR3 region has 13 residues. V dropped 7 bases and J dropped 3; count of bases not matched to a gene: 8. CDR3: CSGARQGYYGYTF. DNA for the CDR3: TGCAGCGGGGCAAGACAGGGCTACTATGGCTACACCTTC. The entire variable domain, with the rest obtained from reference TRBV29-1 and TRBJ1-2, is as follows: SAVISQKPSRDICQRGTSLTIQCQVDSQVTMMFWYRQQPGQSLTLIATANQGSEATYESGFVIDKFPISRPNLTFSTLTVSNMSPEDSSIYLCSGARQGYYGYTFGSGTRLTVV.

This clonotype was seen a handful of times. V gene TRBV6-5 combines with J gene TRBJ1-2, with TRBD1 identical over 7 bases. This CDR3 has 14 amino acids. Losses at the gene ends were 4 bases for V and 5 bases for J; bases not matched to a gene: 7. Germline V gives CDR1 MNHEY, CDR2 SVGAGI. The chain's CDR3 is CASSSTGRVYGYTF. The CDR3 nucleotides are TGTGCCAGCAGTTCGACAGGGCGAGTATATGGCTACACCTTC.

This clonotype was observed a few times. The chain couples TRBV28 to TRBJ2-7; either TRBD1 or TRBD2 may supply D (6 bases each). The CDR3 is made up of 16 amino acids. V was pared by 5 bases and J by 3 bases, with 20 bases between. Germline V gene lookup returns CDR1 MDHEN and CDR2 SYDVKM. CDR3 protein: CASSGGLGGPFYEQYF. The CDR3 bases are TGTGCCAGCAGTGGGGGGCTGGGGGGCCCCTTCTACGAGCAGTACTTC. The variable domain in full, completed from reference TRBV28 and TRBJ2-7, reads DVKVTQSSRYLVKRTGEKVFLECVQDMDHENMFWYRQDPGLGLRLIYFSYDVKMKEKGDIPEGYSVSREKKERFSLILESASTNQTSMYLCASSGGLGGPFYEQYFGPGTRLTVT.

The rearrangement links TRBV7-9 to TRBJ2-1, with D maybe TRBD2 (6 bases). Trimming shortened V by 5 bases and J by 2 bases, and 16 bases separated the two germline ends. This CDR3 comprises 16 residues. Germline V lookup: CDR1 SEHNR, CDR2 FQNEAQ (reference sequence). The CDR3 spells CASSRPGLETYNEQFF. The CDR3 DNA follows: TGTGCCAGCAGCCGTCCGGGACTGGAGACCTACAATGAGCAGTTCTTC.

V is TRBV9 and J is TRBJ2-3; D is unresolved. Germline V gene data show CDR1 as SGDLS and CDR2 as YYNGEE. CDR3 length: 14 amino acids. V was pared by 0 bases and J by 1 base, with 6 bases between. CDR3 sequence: CASSVGPGTDTQYF. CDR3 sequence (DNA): TGTGCCAGCAGCGTAGGCCCAGGCACAGATACGCAGTATTTT.

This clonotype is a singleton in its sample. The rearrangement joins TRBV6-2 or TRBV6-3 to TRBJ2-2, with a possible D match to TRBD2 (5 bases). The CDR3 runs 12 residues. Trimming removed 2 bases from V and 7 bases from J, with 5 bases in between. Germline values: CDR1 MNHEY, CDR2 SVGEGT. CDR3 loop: CASSYGGGELFF. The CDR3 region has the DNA TGTGCCAGCAGTTACGGAGGCGGGGAGCTGTTTTTT.

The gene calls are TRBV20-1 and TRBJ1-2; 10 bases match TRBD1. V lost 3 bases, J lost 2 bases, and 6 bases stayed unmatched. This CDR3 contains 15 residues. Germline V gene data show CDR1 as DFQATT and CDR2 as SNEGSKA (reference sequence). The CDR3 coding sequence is TGCAGTGCTAGCGATGGACAGGGGGGAAACTATGGCTACACCTTC. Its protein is CSASDGQGGNYGYTF.